The 21 T cell receptor beta chains in this list originate from one sample, sequenced in a study of T cell responses to AZD1222 COVID-19 vaccine (dated by TCRdb to about 2021). Explained via the paper, the time point label denotes: about 28 days (+/-7) after the second vaccine dose. The library was generated by the immunoSEQ multiplex PCR assay. TCRdb took this table from immuneACCESS and kept in-frame rearrangements with V and J called. Such tables lack part of the clones; where checked against another copy, unresolved V genes explain under half of the gap, and the rest is unexplained. The sample profile shows roughly 100,000 clones; 90% of them were found once. The ten largest account for roughly 8% of the sample. The sequencing here drew on peripheral blood, taken 28 days after the second AZD1222 dose. Receptors originate from an adult who received the AZD1222 COVID-19 vaccine.

This chain connects TRBV19 to TRBJ1-5; D gene unclear. V shed 5 bases and J shed 9 bases, with 14 bases lying between them. Germline V CDR1 and CDR2: LNHDA, SQIVND (reference sequence). The CDR3 runs to 13 residues. CDR3 residues: CASSREGQGPQHF. The CDR3 DNA is TGTGCCAGTAGTCGGGAGGGTCAAGGGCCCCAGCATTTT.

This clone appeared a single time. This sequence joins TRBV14 and TRBJ1-2, with 7 bases aligning to TRBD1. Germline lookup yields CDR1 SGHDN and CDR2 FVKESK. J was trimmed by 5 bases and V by 0 bases; bases with no gene match: 6. This CDR3 spans 15 amino acids. The DNA for the CDR3 is TGTGCCAGCAGCCAAGATAGGGGGCGCGGGTATGGCTACACCTTC. Translation: CASSQDRGRGYGYTF.

The V gene is TRBV5-1, the J gene TRBJ2-1; D gene ambiguous. The CDR3 covers 12 residues. The germline CDR1 and CDR2 sequences are SGHRS and YFSETQ. Deletions cut 0 bases from V and 10 bases from J, with 8 bases between. The CDR3 DNA sequence: TGCGCCAGCAGCTTGGTTGGGGTGGAGCAGTTCTTC. This gives the protein CASSLVGVEQFF.

This chain connects TRBV7-2 to TRBJ2-7, with 7 bases that match TRBD2. V shed 4 bases, J shed 0 bases, and the junction held 3 bases outside the gene matches. CDR3 length: 14 residues. In germline, CDR1 is SGHTA, CDR2 FQGNSA. The CDR3 DNA follows: TGTGCCAGCAGCTATCCGGGGGGCTCCTACGAGCAGTACTTC. Translated: CASSYPGGSYEQYF.

The chain recombines TRBV7-9 with TRBJ2-7; 8 bases map to TRBD1. Germline values: CDR1 SEHNR, CDR2 FQNEAQ (reference sequence). This CDR3 is 15 amino acids long. V dropped 4 bases and J dropped 3; count of bases not matched to a gene: 8. The CDR3 DNA is TGTGCCAGCAGCTCCTCCGGGACAGGCCGCTACGAGCAGTACTTC. This codes for CASSSSGTGRYEQYF.

J is TRBJ1-6 and V is TRBV19, with a possible D match to TRBD1 (6 bases). Deletions cut 4 bases from V and 8 bases from J, with 18 bases between. Per the germline V gene, CDR1 is LNHDA and CDR2 is SQIVND (reference sequence). This CDR3 region has 16 residues. The CDR3 loop is CASSTRGTGFDSPLHF. CDR3 bases: TGTGCCAGTAGTACCCGGGGTACAGGGTTTGATTCACCCCTCCACTTT. Together with reference TRBV19 and TRBJ1-6, the CDR3 gives the full variable domain: DGGITQSPKYLFRKEGQNVTLSCEQNLNHDAMYWYRQDPGQGLRLIYYSQIVNDFQKGDIAEGYSVSREKKESFPLTVTSAQKNPTAFYLCASSTRGTGFDSPLHFGNGTRLTVT.

J is TRBJ1-2 and V is TRBV9; 7 bases map to TRBD1. After removal of 2 bases from V and 3 bases from J, the junction contained 7 bases not matched to a gene. The length of the CDR3 is 15 residues. The germline V gene encodes CDR1 SGDLS and CDR2 YYNGEE. The CDR3 nucleotides read TGTGCCAGCAGCGTGACCGTGACAGGGTACTATGGCTACACCTTC. It codes for CASSVTVTGYYGYTF.

V gene TRBV7-2 combines with J gene TRBJ2-1; TRBD2 might be the D (6 bases). From germline, CDR1 is SGHTA and CDR2 FQGNSA. The CDR3 loop spans 14 amino acids. V lost 1 base and J 7 bases, leaving 11 bases between the germline ends. Written as DNA, the CDR3 is TGTGCCAGCAGCTTAGTCCTCGGGGGAAATGAGCAGTTCTTC. This codes for CASSLVLGGNEQFF.

V gene TRBV7-3 combines with J gene TRBJ2-7; 7 nucleotides match TRBD2. The CDR3 is 15 residues long. With V trimmed by 2 bases and J by 2 bases, 6 bases remained unmatched. Germline values: CDR1 SGHTA, CDR2 FQGTGA. CDR3 bases: TGTGCCAGCAGCTTAGGCTCGGGGGGAGCCTACGAGCAGTACTTC. This sequence encodes CASSLGSGGAYEQYF.

The chain is built from TRBV7-8 and TRBJ1-6, with a tentative D call TRBD1 (6 bases). The CDR3 has 15 amino acids. The V gene lost 2 bases and the J gene lost 8 bases, with 13 bases spanning the gap. Germline-derived CDR1 and CDR2 are SGHVS and FQNEAQ. The CDR3 sequence is CASSLQTGQDSPLHF. CDR3 in DNA: TGTGCCAGCAGCTTACAGACAGGCCAAGATTCACCCCTCCACTTT.

This chain connects TRBV9 to TRBJ2-7; D possibly corresponds to TRBD1 (6 bases). V lost 0 bases, J lost 5 bases, and 15 bases lay in between. Germline lookup yields CDR1 SGDLS and CDR2 YYNGEE. The CDR3 consists of 15 residues. CDR3 in amino acids: CASSVEGGRLDEQYF. CDR3 nucleotide sequence: TGTGCCAGCAGCGTAGAAGGGGGAAGGTTGGACGAGCAGTACTTC.

The chain uses TRBV7-3 and TRBJ2-1, with 7 bases identical to TRBD2. This CDR3 has 14 residues. V was clipped by 6 bases and J by 2 bases; unmatched bases: 4. From germline, CDR1 is SGHTA and CDR2 FQGTGA. The CDR3 loop reads CASRSGGPYNEQFF. The CDR3 nucleotides are TGTGCCAGCAGATCGGGGGGTCCCTACAATGAGCAGTTCTTC.

This clone showed up just once. The gene calls are TRBV5-6 and TRBJ2-1; no reliable D call. V was pared by 0 bases and J by 4 bases, with 8 bases between. Germline CDR1 SGHDT, CDR2 YYEEEE. The CDR3 spans 14 residues. The CDR3: CASSLGSGYNEQFF. For the CDR3, the DNA is TGTGCCAGCAGCTTGGGTTCCGGGTACAATGAGCAGTTCTTC.

The chain employs TRBV3-1 (or the pseudogene TRBV3-2) and TRBJ2-3, with D uncertain. The CDR3 extends over 12 amino acids. The germline V gene encodes CDR1 LGHDT and CDR2 YNNKEL (reference sequence). V was pared by 1 base and J by 3 bases, with 2 bases between. CDR3 loop: CASSQVTDTQYF. The CDR3, as DNA: TGTGCCAGCAGCCAAGTAACAGATACGCAGTATTTT.

The chain is built from TRBV29-1 and TRBJ1-1; the D gene is possibly TRBD1 (5 bases). The germline V gene encodes CDR1 SQVTM and CDR2 ANQGSEA. Trimming left V 1 base short and J 1 base short, with 10 bases between. The CDR3 totals 14 residues. As DNA, the CDR3 is TGCAGCGTTGAAGGGGGAGGACAGAACACTGAAGCTTTCTTT. Translating it yields CSVEGGGQNTEAFF.

The chain joins TRBV12-5 to TRBJ2-1, with TRBD2 matching 7 bases. CDR3 length equals 13 residues. The J segment lost 4 bases and the V segment lost 6 bases, leaving 3 bases of the junction unmatched. Germline V gene lookup returns CDR1 LGHNT and CDR2 FRNRAP. Written as DNA, the CDR3 is TGTGCTAGTGGCCCCGGGGGGTACAATGAGCAGTTCTTC. Translating gives CASGPGGYNEQFF.

The rearrangement links TRBV25-1 to TRBJ1-6; 7 nucleotides agree with TRBD1. The CDR3 runs 14 residues. Germline CDR1 and CDR2: MGHDK and SYGVNS. V was clipped by 4 bases and J by 5 bases; unmatched bases: 2. CDR3 bases: TGTGCCAGCAGTGGAGGGACAGATAATTCACCCCTCCACTTT. Its protein is CASSGGTDNSPLHF.

The chain links TRBV5-1 to TRBJ2-2; a weak D match, TRBD2 (6 bases). Trimming took 4 bases from V and 2 from J, leaving 12 bases between them. The CDR3 length is 15 residues. From germline, CDR1 is SGHRS and CDR2 YFSETQ. The CDR3 sequence: CASSPTGTNTGELFF. CDR3 sequence (DNA): TGCGCCAGCAGCCCAACCGGGACTAACACCGGGGAGCTGTTTTTT.

This clone has a single count. The chain has TRBV6-4 and TRBJ1-5; tentatively, D is TRBD1 (5 bases). This CDR3 is built from 13 residues. CDR1 is MRHNA and CDR2 is SNTAGT in the germline V gene. The ends were cut back, 10 bases at V and 1 base at J, with 11 bases in the middle. The DNA for the CDR3 is TGTGCCACCTCCAGGGAAAGCAATCAGCCCCAGCATTTT. As protein: CATSRESNQPQHF.

The chain couples TRBV2 to TRBJ1-2, with no clear D. CDR1 and CDR2 (germline): SNHLY, FYNNEI. Trimming took off 6 bases at V and 4 bases at J, with 12 bases between the two ends. There are 13 residues in the CDR3. CDR3 DNA sequence: TGTGCCAGCAGGCCTAATTGGGGCTATGGCTACACCTTC. Its protein is CASRPNWGYGYTF.

The V and J genes are TRBV12-5 and TRBJ2-2; D tentatively fits TRBD1 or TRBD2 (5 bases each). Germline assignment: CDR1 LGHNT and CDR2 FRNRAP. The CDR3 extends over 14 amino acids. V was clipped by 3 bases and J by 4 bases, with 9 bases between them. The CDR3 loop is CASGFSGTTGELFF. CDR3 DNA: TGTGCTAGTGGTTTTTCCGGGACCACCGGGGAGCTGTTTTTT.